A selection of T cell receptor beta chains follows, all from one sample in a study of glioma-infiltrating T cells after dendritic cell vaccination. Assay used: immunoSEQ multiplex PCR; TCRdb lists only in-frame clones, some missing. The sample lists tens of thousands of clones, under 85% seen once, with less than 8% in the top ten. The sequencing here drew on blood, taken after dendritic cell vaccination. The receptors here all came from a human donor with glioblastoma. Both conserved end residues are part of each CDR3. The D gene is left open where the match is weak. Clone size is stated in some rows and not others, as once, few, many or a class when expanded.

CDR3 | DNA | J | V | D | size
CASSQGQSYTEAFF | TGTGCCAGCAGTCAGGGACAGAGCTACACTGAAGCTTTCTTT | TRBJ1-1 | TRBV2 | TRBD1 | -
CASSLGQGYLYEQYF | TGTGCCAGCAGTCTGGGACAGGGGTATCTCTACGAGCAGTACTTC | TRBJ2-7 | TRBV6-5 | TRBD1 | -
CASSLGQGWIDEQFF | TGTGCCAGTAGTCTCGGACAGGGGTGGATAGATGAGCAGTTCTTC | TRBJ2-1 | TRBV19 | TRBD1 | -
CASSYSIRNKNIQYF | TGTGCCAGCAGTTACTCGATCAGAAACAAAAACATTCAGTACTTC | TRBJ2-4 | TRBV6-5 | - | -
CASSLSDPTNSPLHF | TGCGCCAGCAGCTTATCAGATCCCACCAATTCACCCCTCCACTTT | TRBJ1-6 | TRBV5-1 | - | -
CASSQRLAGLNNNEQFF | TGTGCCAGCAGCCAGAGACTAGCGGGCCTTAATAACAATGAGCAGTTCTTC | TRBJ2-1 | TRBV5-6 | TRBD2 | -
CASSPGRDRGYEQYF | TGTGCCAGCTCACCAGGTAGGGACAGGGGCTACGAGCAGTACTTC | TRBJ2-7 | TRBV18 | TRBD1 | -
CASLRVETQYF | TGTGCCAGTTTGAGAGTGGAGACCCAGTACTTC | TRBJ2-5 | TRBV2 | - | -
CASSRGTGEVEQYF | TGCGCCAGCAGCCGAGGGACAGGGGAGGTCGAGCAGTACTTC | TRBJ2-7 | TRBV5-1 | TRBD1 | -
CASSIQADQPQHF | TGTGCCAGTAGTATTCAGGCAGATCAGCCCCAGCATTTT | TRBJ1-5 | TRBV19 | - | once
CASRLLGRDQPQHF | TGTGCCAGCAGATTACTCGGCAGGGATCAGCCCCAGCATTTT | TRBJ1-5 | TRBV6-5 | - | -
CASTYDGGTGDTQYF | TGTGCCAGCACCTATGACGGGGGTACTGGGGATACGCAGTATTTT | TRBJ2-3 | TRBV9 | - | -
CSVTQGQNYGYTF | TGCAGCGTGACCCAGGGACAGAACTATGGCTACACCTTC | TRBJ1-2 | TRBV29-1 | TRBD1 | -
CASSPRRDQETQYF | TGTGCCAGTAGTCCACGTCGGGACCAAGAGACCCAGTACTTC | TRBJ2-5 | TRBV19 | - | -
CASSLQVENTGELFF | TGTGCCAGCAGCCTCCAGGTGGAGAACACCGGGGAGCTGTTTTTT | TRBJ2-2 | TRBV9 | - | -
CASSRRTVIPYEQYF | TGTGCCAGCAGCCGGAGGACAGTAATACCCTACGAGCAGTACTTC | TRBJ2-7 | TRBV5-4 | - | -
CASSDQGGYGYTF | TGTGCCAGCAGTGACCAGGGTGGCTATGGCTACACCTTC | TRBJ1-2 | TRBV6-4 | - | -
CASSLVSLQETQYF | TGTGCCAGCAGCCTAGTCTCCCTCCAAGAGACCCAGTACTTC | TRBJ2-5 | TRBV7-2 | - | -
CASTSTGARNSPLHF | TGTGCCAGCACTTCGACAGGAGCCAGGAATTCACCCCTCCACTTT | TRBJ1-6 | TRBV19 | - | -
CASSEPGGTNEKLFF | TGTGCCAGCAGTGAACCGGGGGGAACTAATGAAAAACTGTTTTTT | TRBJ1-4 | TRBV25-1 | - | -
CASSSRDRQYQETQYF | TGTGCCAGTAGTTCCAGGGACAGACAGTACCAAGAGACCCAGTACTTC | TRBJ2-5 | TRBV19 | TRBD1 | -
CASSSGTGGTGNQPQHF | TGTGCCAGCAGTTCCGGGACAGGGGGCACTGGCAATCAGCCCCAGCATTTT | TRBJ1-5 | TRBV9 | TRBD1 | -
CASRADSYNSPLHF | TGTGCAAGCAGGGCAGACTCCTATAATTCACCCCTCCACTTT | TRBJ1-6 | TRBV27 | - | -
CATGRGAANYGYTF | TGTGCCACCGGACGGGGGGCGGCTAACTATGGCTACACCTTC | TRBJ1-2 | TRBV6-5 | - | -
CASSYSGGGNSPLHF | TGTGCCAGCAGTTACTCGGGAGGGGGAAATTCACCCCTCCACTTT | TRBJ1-6 | TRBV6-5 | - | once
CASSTDTPPETPLHF | TGTGCCAGCAGCACAGACACCCCGCCTGAAACACCCCTCCACTTT | TRBJ1-6 | TRBV7-9 | - | -
CAWMVSGGTYEQYF | TGTGCCTGGATGGTTAGCGGGGGGACCTACGAGCAGTACTTC | TRBJ2-7 | TRBV30 | TRBD2 | -
CASSLLQLDAGTEAFF | TGTGCCAGCAGCTTGTTACAGCTCGACGCGGGGACTGAAGCTTTCTTT | TRBJ1-1 | TRBV5-6 | - | -
CAWSRESNYGYTF | TGTGCCTGGAGTAGGGAGTCCAACTATGGCTACACCTTC | TRBJ1-2 | TRBV30 | - | -
CASSPGYRGMYGNTIYF | TGTGCCAGCAGCCCCGGTTACAGGGGGATGTACGGAAACACCATATATTTT | TRBJ1-3 | TRBV7-8 | TRBD1 | medium-sized
CASSERPTGGLTEAFF | TGTGCCAGCAGTGAAAGACCGACGGGGGGCCTCACTGAAGCTTTCTTT | TRBJ1-1 | TRBV6-1 | - | -
CASSNGLAFNEQFF | TGTGCCAGCAGTAACGGTCTAGCGTTCAATGAGCAGTTCTTC | TRBJ2-1 | TRBV2 | - | medium-sized
CATSSKGRGMVPLHF | TGTGCCACCAGCAGCAAGGGACGGGGGATGGTTCCCCTCCACTTT | TRBJ1-6 | TRBV15 | - | -
CASSPPGDRETDTQYF | TGTGCCAGCTCACCACCAGGGGACAGGGAAACAGATACGCAGTATTTT | TRBJ2-3 | TRBV18 | TRBD1 | -
CASSAYGTQYF | TGTGCCAGCAGTGCTTACGGGACCCAGTACTTC | TRBJ2-5 | TRBV2 | - | -
CASSPLYGGGPDKTQYF | TGTGCCAGCTCACCACTTTACGGCGGGGGGCCGGATAAGACCCAGTACTTC | TRBJ2-5 | TRBV18 | TRBD2 | -
CASSPIAGGRRNTQYF | TGTGCCAGCAGCCCAATAGCGGGGGGGCGAAGGAATACGCAGTATTTT | TRBJ2-3 | TRBV4-2 | TRBD2 | medium-sized
CASSPGSGGKETQYF | TGTGCCAGCAGCCCGGGCTCGGGGGGCAAAGAGACCCAGTACTTC | TRBJ2-5 | TRBV5-4 | - | -
CASSAGGLSSYEQYF | TGTGCCAGCAGCGCAGGGGGTTTAAGCTCCTACGAGCAGTACTTC | TRBJ2-7 | TRBV9 | TRBD1 | once
CASSGSGNSPLHF | TGTGCCAGCAGTGGATCCGGGAATTCACCCCTCCACTTT | TRBJ1-6 | TRBV2 | - | -
CASSQDRGSEAFF | TGTGCCAGCAGCCAAGACAGGGGATCGGAAGCTTTCTTT | TRBJ1-1 | TRBV14 | - | -
CASLDRGSDEKLFF | TGTGCCAGCCTTGACAGGGGGTCTGATGAAAAACTGTTTTTT | TRBJ1-4 | TRBV19 | TRBD1 | once
CASSTGGHTDTQYF | TGCGCCAGCAGCACAGGGGGTCATACAGATACGCAGTATTTT | TRBJ2-3 | TRBV5-1 | TRBD1 | -
CASTVQGNQPQHF | TGTGCCAGCACCGTACAGGGCAATCAGCCCCAGCATTTT | TRBJ1-5 | TRBV6-6 | - | -
CASSVDGDNSPLHF | TGTGCCAGCAGCGTAGACGGGGATAATTCACCCCTCCACTTT | TRBJ1-6 | TRBV9 | - | -
CASSFHTWTSGASEQFF | TGCGCCAGCAGCTTTCACACTTGGACTAGCGGGGCCAGCGAGCAGTTCTTC | TRBJ2-1 | TRBV5-1 | TRBD2 | -
CASSQGGVTSGNTIYF | TGTGCCAGCAGCCAAGGGGGGGTTACCTCTGGAAACACCATATATTTT | TRBJ1-3 | TRBV14 | - | once
CASSPWTVLNTEAFF | TGTGCCAGCAGCCCTTGGACAGTTTTGAACACTGAAGCTTTCTTT | TRBJ1-1 | TRBV5-6 | - | -
CSVDAGRVNTEAFF | TGCAGCGTAGACGCGGGGAGGGTGAACACTGAAGCTTTCTTT | TRBJ1-1 | TRBV29-1 | - | -
CAISGGQPNEKLFF | TGTGCCATCAGTGGGGGACAGCCTAATGAAAAACTGTTTTTT | TRBJ1-4 | TRBV10-3 | TRBD1 | few
CASSYQATRRTEAFF | TGTGCCAGCAGTTACCAGGCGACACGTAGGACTGAAGCTTTCTTT | TRBJ1-1 | TRBV6-5 | - | -
CASSLLRGSGNTIYF | TGTGCCAGCAGCTTGCTCAGGGGTTCGGGAAACACCATATATTTT | TRBJ1-3 | TRBV5-6 | - | few
CASSLLSEGGPEAFF | TGTGCCAGCAGCCTTTTGTCCGAGGGAGGGCCTGAAGCTTTCTTT | TRBJ1-1 | TRBV5-4 | - | -